The source of this T cell receptor beta chain is a study of graft-versus-host responses after intestinal transplantation. Study information: Multivisceral, liver-intestinal, or isolated intestinal transplants were given to recipients. Findings and caveats of the study: Graft-versus-host to host-versus-graft clonal ratios in allografts were high in patients with graft-donor T cell macrochimerism. Early declines in HvG clones that occurred post-transplant were associated with peak circulating GvH clone levels. Present in recipient marrow, GvH clones included some that appeared first in ileum or blood.

Regarding this clone: No antigen is known for it.

Profiling relied on immunoSEQ multiplex PCR, and the TCRdb table lists in-frame clones only, not all of them. The data show over 65,000 clones, around 93% seen once. V lost 1 base to trimming and J lost 6 bases; unmatched junction nucleotides: 3. Germline assignment: CDR1 SGHVS and CDR2 FNYEAQ. The CDR3 is 15 amino acids. The material was PBMCs, obtained 98 days after intestinal transplantation. V and J are TRBV7-6 and TRBJ1-5, with 10 bases matching TRBD1. The receptor was isolated from a human patient who received an intestinal transplant, so some T cells may come from the graft donor. In DNA, the CDR3 is TGTGCCAGCAGCTTAGAGACAGGGGGCGGTCAGCCCCAGCATTTT. Translation: CASSLETGGGQPQHF.